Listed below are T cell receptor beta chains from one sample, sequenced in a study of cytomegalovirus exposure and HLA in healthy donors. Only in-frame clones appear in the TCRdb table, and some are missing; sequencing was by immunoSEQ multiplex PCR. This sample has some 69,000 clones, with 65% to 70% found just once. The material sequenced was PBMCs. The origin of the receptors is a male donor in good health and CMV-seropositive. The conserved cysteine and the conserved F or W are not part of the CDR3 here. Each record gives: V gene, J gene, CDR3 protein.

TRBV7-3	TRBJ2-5	ASSFTLSLIPETQY
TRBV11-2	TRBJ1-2	ASSEQLGRDGYT
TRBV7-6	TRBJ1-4	ASSRGSTNEKLF
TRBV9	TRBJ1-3	ASSVGGSSGNTIY
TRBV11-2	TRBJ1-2	ASSNSWDRGNYGYT
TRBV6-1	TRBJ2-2	ASSRGGTGELF
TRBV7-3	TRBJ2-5	ASSFAAGEAQY
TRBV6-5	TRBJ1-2	ASSVGLRDGYT
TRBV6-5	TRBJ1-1	ASSYLQGARNTEAF
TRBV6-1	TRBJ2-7	ASSGPASGSSYEQY
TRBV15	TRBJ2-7	ATGETGADEQY
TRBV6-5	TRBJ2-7	ASSYGGNYEQY
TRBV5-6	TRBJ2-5	ASSLMTTGGGTQY
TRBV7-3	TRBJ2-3	ASSLTQTDTQY
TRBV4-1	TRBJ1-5	ASSQDQTGAGNQPQH
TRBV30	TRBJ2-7	AWSSLDREQY
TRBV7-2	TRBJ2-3	ASSLTDTTDTQY
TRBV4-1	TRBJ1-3	ASSQLDRSGNTIY
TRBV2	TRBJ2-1	ATGLAGEISYNEQF
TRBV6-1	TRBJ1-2	ASSEVGTGDGYT
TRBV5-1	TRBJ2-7	ASSISSGRFLYEQY
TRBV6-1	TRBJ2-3	ASSESAGGNTDTQY
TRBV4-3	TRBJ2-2	ASSQDSAGTGELF
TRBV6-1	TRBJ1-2	ASLRGADRVGGYT
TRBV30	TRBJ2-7	AWRGGLAGGYEQY
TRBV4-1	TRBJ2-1	ASSPGLAGTLGEQF
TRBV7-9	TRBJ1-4	ASSPPGTGATNEKLF
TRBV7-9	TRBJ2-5	SSSFVLAGDQETQY
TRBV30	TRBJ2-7	ACQGQGYEQY
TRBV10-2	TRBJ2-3	ASTRASGRDTQY
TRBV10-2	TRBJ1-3	ASSEGPGNTIY
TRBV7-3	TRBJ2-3	ASSRTSGVPAPQY
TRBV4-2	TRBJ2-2	ASSLRTRTGELF
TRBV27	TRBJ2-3	ASSPHTRDTLTDTQY
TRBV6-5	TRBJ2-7	ASSPPGGSREQY
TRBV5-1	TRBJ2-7	ASSLATGTGGSREQY
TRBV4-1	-	ASSQGTISYEQY
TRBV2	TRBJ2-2	ASREAGELF
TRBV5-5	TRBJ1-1	ASSLGPQANTEAF
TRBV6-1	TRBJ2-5	ASWPSGTGGEQY
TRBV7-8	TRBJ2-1	ASSLVRGSYNEQF
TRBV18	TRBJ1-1	ASSPPLRNTEAF
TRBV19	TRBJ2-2	ASSISANTGELF
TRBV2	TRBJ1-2	ASSEVTDNYGYT
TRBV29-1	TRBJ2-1	SVEVSSRYNEQF
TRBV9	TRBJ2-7	ASSPPAGGIYEQY
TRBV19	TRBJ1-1	ASSIDLGRNTEAF
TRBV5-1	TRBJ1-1	ASSLGQGNLKAF
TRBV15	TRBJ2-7	ATSRGSYEQY
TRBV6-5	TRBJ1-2	ASSYRGQGSYGYT